These 21 T cell receptor beta chains came from one sample sequenced in a study of OX40 agonist ivuxolimab in advanced cancers. Produced via immunoSEQ multiplex PCR; TCRdb's table is partial and in-frame only. This table has about 53,000 clones, roughly nine tenths appearing once. The input for sequencing was CD4+ or CD8+ T cells sorted from blood, taken in a trial of the OX40 agonist ivuxolimab. The origin of the receptors is an adult with an advanced solid tumor such as melanoma, head and neck, liver or kidney cancer.

Only a few counts were recorded for this clone. The chain couples TRBV1 to TRBJ1-1; no check of the table's D call, TRBD1, against the DNA was made. TRBV1 is noted as a pseudogene. This CDR3 region has 12 residues. CDR3: CTSSRQNTEAFF. For the CDR3, the DNA is TGCACCAGCAGCAGACAGAACACTGAAGCTTTCTTT.

V usage is TRBV9 and J usage is TRBJ2-7, with D unresolved. CDR1 SGDLS and CDR2 YYNGEE come from the germline V gene. The CDR3 extends over 14 amino acids. V lost 1 base to trimming and J lost 0 bases, with 8 bases between them. The CDR3 sequence: CASSVSLSSYEQYF. The CDR3 nucleotides are TGTGCCAGCAGCGTATCCCTGAGCTCCTACGAGCAGTACTTC.

The CDR3 DNA is TGTGCCAGCCGATTACAGGGAATCGAGGAGCAGTACTTC. As protein: CASRLQGIEEQYF. V usage is TRBV6-6 and J usage is TRBJ2-7; D may be TRBD1 (6 bases). V was trimmed by 8 bases and J by 7 bases, leaving 18 bases between them. The CDR3 has 13 amino acids. CDR1 is MNHNY and CDR2 is SVGAGI in the germline V gene (reference sequence).

This rearrangement joins TRBV18 to TRBJ1-5; D call uncertain. V gave up 2 bases and J gave up 3 bases, with 11 bases separating them. The CDR3 length is 15 residues. Germline CDR1 is KGHSH and CDR2 is LQKENI. In DNA form, the CDR3 reads TGTGCCAGCTCACCAAATACAGATATCAATCAGCCCCAGCATTTT. Protein: CASSPNTDINQPQHF.

The CDR3 coding sequence is TGTGCCAGCAGGTCAAGTTGGCCCGGCGTGGATGGCTACACCTTC. Encoded protein: CASRSSWPGVDGYTF. The rearrangement joins TRBV2 to TRBJ1-2; D not resolved. The CDR3 totals 15 residues. Germline V lookup: CDR1 SNHLY, CDR2 FYNNEI. The V and J ends lost 6 bases and 6 bases respectively, with 20 bases between them.

The CDR3 DNA sequence: TGTGCCAGCAGTGAAGCGCGAGTTTGGGACTCCAATCAGCCCCAGCATTTT. Residues: CASSEARVWDSNQPQHF. This chain connects TRBV2 to TRBJ1-5; perhaps TRBD1 as D (5 bases). In germline, CDR1 is SNHLY, CDR2 FYNNEI. The CDR3 loop spans 17 amino acids. The ends were cut back, 0 bases at V and 3 bases at J, with 15 bases in the middle.

The gene calls are TRBV11-2 and TRBJ1-1; 7 bases are a match to TRBD1. CDR1 SGHAT and CDR2 FQNNGV come from the germline V gene. CDR3 size: 15 residues. The V gene end was trimmed by 4 bases and the J gene end by 4 bases; junction bases not matched to a gene: 9. The CDR3 DNA sequence: TGTGCCAGCAGCTCAAACAGGGGTTTGGGCACTGAAGCTTTCTTT. It is translated as CASSSNRGLGTEAFF.

The chain combines TRBV5-8 with TRBJ1-2; possible D gene TRBD1, 5 bases. Germline CDR1 and CDR2: SGHTS and YDEGEE. The CDR3 sequence is 15 residues long. The germline V and J ends were trimmed by 3 bases and 4 bases, with 16 bases remaining between them. CDR3 sequence: CASSSVFQGSYGYTF. The CDR3 region has the DNA TGTGCCAGCAGCTCCGTGTTCCAGGGAAGCTATGGCTACACCTTC.

The chain recombines TRBV9 with TRBJ1-1, with no clear D. The CDR3 totals 17 residues. Germline V gives CDR1 SGDLS, CDR2 YYNGEE. V was cut by 4 bases and J by 2 bases, with 21 bases left in between. The CDR3 reads CASSLGPGPFDNTEAFF. CDR3 coding DNA: TGTGCCAGCAGCCTAGGACCGGGCCCCTTCGATAACACTGAAGCTTTCTTT. Variable domain in full (rest from reference TRBV9 and TRBJ1-1): DSGVTQTPKHLITATGQRVTLRCSPRSGDLSVYWYQQSLDQGLQFLIQYYNGEERAKGNILERFSAQQFPDLHSELNLSSLELGDSALYFCASSLGPGPFDNTEAFFGQGTRLTVV.

The chain has TRBV4-3 and TRBJ1-2; perhaps TRBD1 as D (5 bases). CDR3 length equals 16 residues. CDR1 is LGHNA, CDR2 YSLEER, per germline. V was trimmed by 0 bases and J by 4 bases, leaving 15 bases between them. As DNA, the CDR3 is TGCGCCAGCAGCCAAGATCGACAGAGCAGCTCCTATGGCTACACCTTC. Encoded protein: CASSQDRQSSSYGYTF.

The V call is TRBV5-1, the J call TRBJ2-2; 15 bases are a match to TRBD2. V trimming: 6 bases; J trimming: 3 bases; junction bases outside the gene matches: 6. Germline V gene lookup returns CDR1 SGHRS and CDR2 YFSETQ. The CDR3 covers 17 residues. The DNA of the CDR3 is TGCGCCAGCACCCGGACTAGCGGGAGGGCCGACACCGGGGAGCTGTTTTTT. Translated, it gives CASTRTSGRADTGELFF.

The rearrangement uses TRBV5-5 and TRBJ2-1; 11 bases are shared with TRBD2. J gave up 0 bases and V 2 bases, and 10 bases lay outside the gene matches. There are 19 residues in the CDR3. Germline V CDR1 and CDR2: SGHKS, YYEKEE (reference sequence). CDR3 sequence (DNA): TGTGCCAGCAGCTTCTCCGGGACTAGCGGTAGATTCTCCTACAATGAGCAGTTCTTC. The encoded protein is CASSFSGTSGRFSYNEQFF. The full variable domain, completed using reference TRBV5-5 and TRBJ2-1, is DAGVTQSPTHLIKTRGQQVTLRCSPISGHKSVSWYQQVLGQGPQFIFQYYEKEERGRGNFPDRFSARQFPNYSSELNVNALLLGDSALYLCASSFSGTSGRFSYNEQFFGPGTRLTVL.

The chain links TRBV19 to TRBJ2-7, with 10 bases matching TRBD2. The J segment lost 2 bases and the V segment lost 0 bases, leaving 4 bases of the junction unmatched. The germline V gene encodes CDR1 LNHDA and CDR2 SQIVND (reference sequence). There are 16 residues in the CDR3. CDR3 DNA sequence: TGTGCCAGTAGTATAGAAGGGACTAGCGCCGCCTACGAGCAGTACTTC. Protein: CASSIEGTSAAYEQYF. Drawing the rest from reference TRBV19 and TRBJ2-7, the complete variable domain is DGGITQSPKYLFRKEGQNVTLSCEQNLNHDAMYWYRQDPGQGLRLIYYSQIVNDFQKGDIAEGYSVSREKKESFPLTVTSAQKNPTAFYLCASSIEGTSAAYEQYFGPGTRLTVT.

The V gene is TRBV7-2, the J gene TRBJ1-1, with 7 positions matching TRBD1. The trim removed 4 bases at V and 11 bases at J, leaving 7 bases unmatched. The CDR3 is 12 amino acids. CDR1 and CDR2 (germline): SGHTA, FQGNSA. As DNA, the CDR3 is TGTGCCAGCAGCTCCTTTACAGGGGCGGCTTTCTTT. It yields the protein CASSSFTGAAFF. Based on the CDR3 plus reference TRBV7-2 and TRBJ1-1, the full variable domain is GAGVSQSPSNKVTEKGKDVELRCDPISGHTALYWYRQSLGQGLEFLIYFQGNSAPDKSGLPSDRFSAERTGGSVSTLTIQRTQQEDSAVYLCASSSFTGAAFFGQGTRLTVV.

The chain combines TRBV5-4 with TRBJ2-3; no firm D call. The V gene's germline CDR1 is SGHNT and CDR2 YYREEE (reference sequence). The ends were cut back, 0 bases at V and 4 bases at J, with 9 bases in the middle. This CDR3 spans 14 amino acids. CDR3 bases: TGTGCCAGCAGCTTGGTCGGGTACTCAGATACGCAGTATTTT. As protein: CASSLVGYSDTQYF. Drawing the rest from reference TRBV5-4 and TRBJ2-3, the complete variable domain is ETGVTQSPTHLIKTRGQQVTLRCSSQSGHNTVSWYQQALGQGPQFIFQYYREEENGRGNFPPRFSGLQFPNYSSELNVNALELDDSALYLCASSLVGYSDTQYFGPGTRLTVL.

The chain carries TRBV19 and TRBJ2-5; TRBD1 matches at 7 bases. CDR3 length equals 15 residues. The germline V gene has CDR1 LNHDA and CDR2 SQIVND (reference sequence). With V trimmed by 8 bases and J by 5 bases, 14 bases remained unmatched. CDR3 DNA: TGTGCCAGTCAGCGGACAGGCACCTTTTCCGAGACCCAGTACTTC. Protein: CASQRTGTFSETQYF.

The CDR3 DNA reads TGTGCCAGCAGCCAACAGGGGGCCGGAGGCTACACCTTC. It specifies CASSQQGAGGYTF. This chain links TRBV7-9 with TRBJ1-2, with 9 nucleotides matching TRBD1. V shed 5 bases, J shed 8 bases, and the junction held 6 bases outside the gene matches. Germline values: CDR1 SEHNR, CDR2 FQNEAQ (reference sequence). The CDR3 is 13 residues long.

The chain carries TRBV28 and TRBJ1-6; possibly TRBD1 for D (5 bases). There are 15 residues in the CDR3. Trimming left V 3 bases short and J 7 bases short, with 13 bases between. The germline gives CDR1 MDHEN, CDR2 SYDVKM. CDR3 sequence reads: CASSFPGAGNSPLHF. DNA for the CDR3: TGTGCCAGCAGTTTCCCCGGGGCGGGGAATTCACCCCTCCACTTT.

The genes are TRBV2 and TRBJ1-2; D gene uncertain. V was shortened by 5 bases and J by 7 bases, with 20 bases between the two germline ends. Germline CDR1 reads SNHLY; CDR2 reads FYNNEI. This CDR3 has 15 residues. CDR3 in amino acids: CASSPRTSNYAGYTF. CDR3 nucleotide sequence: TGTGCCAGCAGTCCCAGGACGTCCAATTATGCTGGCTACACCTTC.

V is TRBV28 and J is TRBJ2-1; 9 bases are a match to TRBD1. The germline V gene has CDR1 MDHEN and CDR2 SYDVKM. The CDR3 is 15 amino acids. The V gene end was trimmed by 5 bases and the J gene end by 1 base; junction bases not matched to a gene: 3. This CDR3 reads CASSPGTGSYNEQFF. The DNA of the CDR3 is TGTGCCAGCAGTCCGGGGACAGGGTCCTACAATGAGCAGTTCTTC.

This clone was observed once. The chain carries TRBV6-5 and TRBJ1-1, with TRBD1 as a possible D gene (6 bases). The germline V gene has CDR1 MNHEY and CDR2 SVGAGI. This CDR3 is 14 amino acids long. With 1 base removed from V and 3 bases from J, the gap between germline ends came to 9 bases. The CDR3 sequence: CASSYLDRDTEAFF. For the CDR3, the DNA is TGTGCCAGCAGTTACTTGGACAGAGACACTGAAGCTTTCTTT.